Sequencing of this TCR beta chain was carried out in a study of OX40 agonist ivuxolimab in advanced cancers. V trimming: 6 bases; J trimming: 0 bases; junction bases outside the gene matches: 24. Germline V gene sequence: CDR1 MDHEN, CDR2 SYDVKM. This CDR3 has 22 residues. The study's findings and limits: With doses of 0.1 to 3.0 mg/kg, CD4+ and CD8+ blood T cells had undergone clonal expansion by week 6. Among T cells, CD8+ cells averaged more expanded clones than CD4+ cells. It was also the case that some nonresponders had low normalized T-cell clonal expansion. Compared with others, partial responders at 0.1-3.0 mg/kg displayed clonal expansion among the lowest.

The method was immunoSEQ multiplex PCR; TCRdb's version includes in-frame clones alone and lacks a portion of them. The sample lists around 70,000 clones; around four fifths were seen once. Worth noting for this clone: What it recognizes is unknown.

The clonotype originates from an adult with an advanced solid tumor such as melanoma, head and neck, liver or kidney cancer. The rearrangement joins TRBV28 to TRBJ2-3, with TRBD2 matching 10 bases. Sample: CD4+ or CD8+ T cells sorted from blood, taken in a trial of the OX40 agonist ivuxolimab. In DNA, the CDR3 is TGTGCCAGCAGCACTTTTTCACCCCGAGGACTAGCGGCTAAATCTAGCACAGATACGCAGTATTTT. Translated: CASSTFSPRGLAAKSSTDTQYF.